Detailed here is one T cell receptor (beta chain). Antigen specificity is unknown. One junction end does not reproduce the germline sequence, and a read error may be involved. There are 13 residues in the CDR3. Germline V gene sequence: CDR1 DFQATT, CDR2 SNEGSKA (reference sequence). The entry originates in a study of vaccination and CD4 T cells after COVID-19. The study sequenced cultured CD4+ T cell DNA using the Oncomine TCR Beta short-read assay. TCRdb itself ran the PCR reads through MiXCR, one entry per CDR3 protein. The table shows about 15,000 distinct CDR3 sequences, with around half occurring only once. Treatment denoted: roughly 10-day PBMC culture with coronavirus spike peptide pools or control peptides (ViraFEST assay).

This material consisted of CD4+ T cells from blood, cultured in vitro, taken before SARS-CoV-2 vaccination. This rearrangement joins TRBV20-1 to TRBJ2-1; perhaps TRBD2 as D (6 bases). This TCR came from a human donor who had recovered from COVID-19. The CDR3 sequence is CSAAGTLGNGQFF. In DNA form, the CDR3 reads TGCAGTGCAGCCGGGACTTTAGGTAATGGGCAGTTCTTC.